The T cell receptor (beta chain) described here comes from a study of blood T cell repertoires in COVID-19. V gave up 2 bases and J gave up 6 bases, with 17 bases separating them. CDR3 length: 15 amino acids. The germline gives CDR1 MGHDK, CDR2 SYGVNS. This table comes from immunoSEQ multiplex PCR, and its TCRdb copy is limited to in-frame clones, with some not included. Of about 240,000 clones in the sample, roughly four fifths were seen once. The V gene is TRBV25-1, the J gene TRBJ2-7; D possibly corresponds to TRBD2 (7 bases). The sequence derives from a woman older than 75 with COVID-19, enrolled during active disease. Sequencing was carried out using peripheral blood. The CDR3 DNA reads TGTGCCAGCAGTGAAACTGAGGCGGCGGGGGCCGAGCAGTACTTC. Translation gives CASSETEAAGAEQYF.